The 32 T cell receptor beta chains below all came from one sample that was sequenced in a study of blood T cell dynamics during melanoma immunotherapy. The table came from immunoSEQ multiplex PCR; TCRdb's copy has only in-frame clones and leaves some out. Of thousands of clones in the sample, around 96% were seen once. Stated time point: week 3, after first cycle of checkpoint inhibitor. The starting material was effector memory CD8+ T cells from blood, obtained from a patient treated with checkpoint blockade. The origin of the receptors is a human donor with melanoma.

The chain employs TRBV5-6 and TRBJ2-7; TRBD1 matches at 7 bases. This CDR3 is built from 14 residues. The germline V gene has CDR1 SGHDT and CDR2 YYEEEE. V trimming: 3 bases; J trimming: 1 base; junction bases outside the gene matches: 4. The CDR3 nucleotides are TGTGCCAGCAGCTGGGGGACAGTTTCCTACGAGCAGTACTTC. This gives the protein CASSWGTVSYEQYF.

The V and J genes are TRBV15 and TRBJ2-7, with TRBD2 matching over 14 bases. The V segment lost 3 bases and the J segment 4 bases; nucleotides outside the gene matches: 11. CDR1 and CDR2 from the germline V gene are LNHNV and YYDKDF (reference sequence). This CDR3 has 18 residues. In DNA, the CDR3 is TGTGCCACCAGCAGTCCGACTAGCGGGGGGGCCGACCGTTACGAGCAGTACTTC. Translation gives CATSSPTSGGADRYEQYF.

This chain joins TRBV4-1 and TRBJ1-2; D not certain. CDR3 length: 15 amino acids. Germline V lookup: CDR1 MGHRA, CDR2 YSYEKL. Trimming removed 4 bases at V and 8 bases at J, with 20 bases between. Here the CDR3 DNA reads TGCGCCAGCAGCCTGGAAGAGGGCCTCCGGGAGGGCTACACCTTC. Its protein is CASSLEEGLREGYTF.

This rearrangement joins TRBV21-1 to TRBJ2-7; the table calls TRBD1, which could not be checked here. TRBV21-1 is listed as a pseudogene. This CDR3 is built from 17 residues. CDR3 nucleotides: TGTGCCAGCAGCAATCTCATCTCGACAGACCTTGCCCCCGAGCAGTACTTC. Its protein product is CASSNLISTDLAPEQYF.

The rearrangement joins TRBV30 to TRBJ2-7; D gene uncertain. Germline CDR1 GTSNPN, CDR2 SVGIG (reference sequence). Trimming removed 0 bases from V and 3 bases from J, with 9 bases in between. The CDR3 spans 13 residues. This chain's CDR3 is CAWSVEAYYEQYF. The CDR3, as DNA: TGTGCCTGGAGTGTAGAAGCCTACTACGAGCAGTACTTC.

V usage is TRBV9 and J usage is TRBJ2-3; TRBD2 agrees at 7 bases. The CDR3 covers 15 residues. Trimming at V came to 7 bases and at J to 5 bases, leaving 13 bases not matched to a gene. The germline CDR1 and CDR2 sequences are SGDLS and YYNGEE. CDR3: CASSAGTTSQDTQYF. The CDR3 DNA sequence: TGTGCCAGCTCCGCCGGGACTACCTCCCAAGATACGCAGTATTTT.

V usage is TRBV2 and J usage is TRBJ2-7; 7 bases line up with TRBD1. Germline V gives CDR1 SNHLY, CDR2 FYNNEI. Trimming removed 2 bases from V and 7 bases from J; junction bases left unmatched: 11. The CDR3 consists of 15 residues. CDR3 loop: CASSERGPGYSEQYF. The CDR3 nucleotides are TGTGCCAGCAGTGAAAGGGGGCCTGGCTACAGTGAGCAGTACTTC.

The genes are TRBV11-2 and TRBJ2-1; D may correspond to TRBD1 or TRBD2 (5 bases each). Trimming stripped 5 bases from V and 4 bases from J, with 18 bases between. The CDR3 runs to 16 residues. Germline CDR1 reads SGHAT; CDR2 reads FQNNGV. DNA of the CDR3: TGTGCCAGCAGCGGCTCGGGGCGGAACGATTACAATGAGCAGTTCTTC. Translating it yields CASSGSGRNDYNEQFF.

J is TRBJ1-6 and V is TRBV6-1; 7 positions agree with TRBD1. Germline loops: CDR1 MNHNS, CDR2 SASEGT. This CDR3 is 18 amino acids long. Germline trimming cut 3 bases from V and 6 bases from J; bases unmatched to any gene: 14. The CDR3 spells CASSDQSGQIFVNSPLHF. The DNA for the CDR3 is TGTGCCAGCAGTGACCAATCGGGACAGATATTTGTTAATTCACCCCTCCACTTT.

The V gene is TRBV10-3, the J gene TRBJ2-2, with D perhaps matching TRBD1 or TRBD2 (5 bases each). Germline CDR1 reads ENHRY; CDR2 reads SYGVKD. Trimming cost V 10 bases and J 6 bases, with 18 bases left between them. The CDR3 is 14 amino acids. This CDR3 reads CATTPRGAAGELFF. The DNA for the CDR3 is TGTGCCACCACGCCAAGGGGAGCGGCCGGGGAGCTGTTTTTT.

This chain uses TRBV28 with TRBJ2-1; 10 nucleotides agree with TRBD2. There are 14 residues in the CDR3. V lost 2 bases to trimming and J lost 8 bases; unmatched junction nucleotides: 3. CDR1 MDHEN and CDR2 SYDVKM come from the germline V gene. As DNA, the CDR3 is TGTGCCAGCAGTTTACGCGGACTAGCGGATGAGCAGTTCTTC. Protein sequence: CASSLRGLADEQFF.

DNA for the CDR3: TGCAGCGGAGGACTAGCGGGAGCCCAAGAGACCCAGTACTTC. Protein product: CSGGLAGAQETQYF. V gene TRBV29-1 combines with J gene TRBJ2-5; 13 bases line up with TRBD2. The CDR3 consists of 14 residues. V lost 7 bases to trimming and J lost 1 base; unmatched junction nucleotides: 3. The V gene's germline CDR1 is SQVTM and CDR2 ANQGSEA.

This sequence joins TRBV28 and TRBJ2-3, with 9 bases matching TRBD2. The CDR3 sequence is 17 residues long. Germline CDR1 and CDR2: MDHEN and SYDVKM. Trimming cost V 5 bases and J 2 bases; bases outside gene matches: 11. CDR3 DNA: TGTGCCAGCAGTACCCGGACTAGCGTGGTAAACACAGATACGCAGTATTTT. This gives the protein CASSTRTSVVNTDTQYF.

This clone was observed a single time. The chain couples TRBV27 to TRBJ2-5, with TRBD2 matching 12 bases. The better agreement between TRBJ2-7 and the DNA end casts doubt on the J call. Germline lookup yields CDR1 MNHEY and CDR2 SMNVEV (reference sequence). This CDR3 region has 16 residues. The CDR3 DNA follows: TGTGCCAGCAAACTAGCGGGGGGCTATAGCTCCTACGAGCAGTACTTC. Protein product: CASKLAGGYSSYEQYF.

The rearrangement links TRBV29-1 to TRBJ1-2; no clear D gene. The CDR3 runs to 13 residues. Germline values: CDR1 SQVTM, CDR2 ANQGSEA. Trimming stripped 4 bases from V and 8 bases from J, with 17 bases between. CDR3: CSVVGPDREGYTF. The CDR3 DNA follows: TGCAGCGTTGTCGGACCGGATCGGGAAGGCTACACCTTC.

The chain's CDR3 is CASRDSYNEQFF. The DNA of the CDR3 is TGTGCCAGCAGGGACAGTTACAATGAGCAGTTCTTC. The V gene is TRBV27, the J gene TRBJ2-1; maybe TRBD1 (6 bases). V lost 6 bases and J 4 bases, leaving 7 bases between the germline ends. Germline loops: CDR1 MNHEY, CDR2 SMNVEV (reference sequence). This CDR3 is 12 amino acids long.

V gene TRBV5-1 combines with J gene TRBJ2-2; TRBD1 agrees at 11 bases. Per germline, CDR1 SGHRS and CDR2 YFSETQ. This CDR3 is 17 amino acids long. The junction had 4 bases not matched to a gene; V was cut back by 1 base and J by 2 bases. DNA of the CDR3: TGCGCCAGCAGCTTGCCGGACAGGGGGCATAACACCGGGGAGCTGTTTTTT. Translated: CASSLPDRGHNTGELFF. The complete variable domain, with remaining parts taken from reference TRBV5-1 and TRBJ2-2, reads KAGVTQTPRYLIKTRGQQVTLSCSPISGHRSVSWYQQTPGQGLQFLFEYFSETQRNKGNFPGRFSGRQFSNSRSEMNVSTLELGDSALYLCASSLPDRGHNTGELFFGEGSRLTVL.

The gene calls are TRBV7-9 and TRBJ2-1; 8 positions match TRBD1. Unmatched junction bases numbered 7, after V lost 6 bases and J lost 9 bases. The CDR3 spans 13 residues. The germline gives CDR1 SEHNR, CDR2 FQNEAQ (reference sequence). In DNA form, the CDR3 reads TGTGCCAGCAGACTGCCAGGGGGCATTGAGCAGTTCTTC. Protein: CASRLPGGIEQFF.

The genes are TRBV15 and TRBJ2-1; D tentatively fits TRBD1 or TRBD2 (5 bases each). Trimming took off 5 bases at V and 5 bases at J, with 13 bases between the two ends. The CDR3 totals 14 residues. Germline-derived CDR1 and CDR2 are LNHNV and YYDKDF (reference sequence). This CDR3 is CATSPRGPHNEQFF. The CDR3 nucleotides read TGTGCCACCAGCCCCCGGGGCCCTCACAATGAGCAGTTCTTC.

The genes are TRBV27 and TRBJ2-3; 9 bases are shared with TRBD2. The CDR3 loop spans 15 amino acids. Germline CDR1 reads MNHEY; CDR2 reads SMNVEV (reference sequence). V lost 7 bases to trimming and J lost 7 bases; unmatched junction nucleotides: 12. This CDR3 reads CASTYMISGSYTQYF. As DNA, the CDR3 is TGTGCCAGCACCTACATGATTAGCGGGAGCTATACGCAGTATTTT.

The chain carries TRBV7-2 and TRBJ2-2, with D possibly matching TRBD1 (6 bases). V was trimmed by 0 bases and J by 5 bases, leaving 16 bases between them. Germline V CDR1 and CDR2: SGHTA, FQGNSA. The CDR3 loop spans 17 amino acids. The CDR3 protein is CASSLADSYAVTGELFF. The CDR3 nucleotides read TGTGCCAGCAGCTTAGCGGACAGCTATGCGGTAACCGGGGAGCTGTTTTTT.

The V gene is TRBV28, the J gene TRBJ2-7; possibly TRBD1 for D (6 bases). V lost 6 bases, J lost 0 bases, and 12 bases lay in between. CDR1 and CDR2 (germline): MDHEN, SYDVKM. The CDR3 is 14 amino acids. The CDR3, as DNA: TGTGCCAGCAGGCACAGGGATTCCTCCTACGAGCAGTACTTC. Residues: CASRHRDSSYEQYF.

V is TRBV15 and J is TRBJ1-1; tentative D call: TRBD1 (6 bases). This CDR3 is built from 13 residues. Trimming left V 6 bases short and J 4 bases short, with 12 bases between. CDR1 is LNHNV, CDR2 YYDKDF, per germline (reference sequence). In DNA, the CDR3 is TGTGCCACCAGGTCGGAGGGGGGCACTGAAGCTTTCTTT. It yields the protein CATRSEGGTEAFF.

Written as DNA, the CDR3 is TGTGCCAGCTTCTTCTTGAGCTCCTACAATGAGCAGTTCTTC. As protein: CASFFLSSYNEQFF. This chain joins TRBV19 and TRBJ2-1; D uncertain. V gave up 9 bases and J gave up 0 bases, with 12 bases separating them. The germline V gene encodes CDR1 LNHDA and CDR2 SQIVND (reference sequence). The CDR3 is made up of 14 amino acids.

This rearrangement joins TRBV2 to TRBJ2-7, with D maybe TRBD1 (6 bases). CDR3 length equals 13 residues. Per germline, CDR1 SNHLY and CDR2 FYNNEI. Trimming removed 5 bases at V and 3 bases at J, with 11 bases between. Written as DNA, the CDR3 is TGTGCCAGCAGTCCGGGACACCGCTACGAGCAGTACTTC. Encoded protein: CASSPGHRYEQYF.

This clone was counted a single time. DNA for the CDR3: TGTGCCAGCAGAGGGGAGAGCTCCTACAATGAGCAGTTCTTC. Protein: CASRGESSYNEQFF. The genes are TRBV27 and TRBJ2-1; either TRBD1 or TRBD2 may fit D (5 bases each). The CDR3 is made up of 14 amino acids. V lost 6 bases to trimming and J lost 0 bases, with 9 bases between them. CDR1 is MNHEY, CDR2 SMNVEV, per germline (reference sequence).

This chain connects TRBV7-9 to TRBJ2-3; 8 bases map to TRBD1. The ends lost 5 bases at V and 3 bases at J; junction bases unmatched: 7. The germline CDR1 and CDR2 sequences are SEHNR and FQNEAQ (reference sequence). The CDR3 is 15 residues long. CDR3: CASSPGTGITDTQYF. The DNA for the CDR3 is TGTGCCAGCAGCCCCGGGACAGGTATTACAGATACGCAGTATTTT. Full variable domain (remainder filled in from reference TRBV7-9 and TRBJ2-3): DTGVSQNPRHKITKRGQNVTFRCDPISEHNRLYWYRQTLGQGPEFLTYFQNEAQLEKSRLLSDRFSAERPKGSFSTLEIQRTEQGDSAMYLCASSPGTGITDTQYFGPGTRLTVL.

The chain combines TRBV28 with TRBJ1-1; D is uncertain. Looked up from germline, CDR1 is MDHEN and CDR2 is SYDVKM. V lost 2 bases and J lost 5, with 12 bases in between. The CDR3 is 14 residues long. The CDR3 spells CASSLPGSATEAFF. The CDR3 DNA reads TGTGCCAGCAGTTTACCGGGCTCGGCGACTGAAGCTTTCTTT.

The chain combines TRBV19 with TRBJ1-2, with 8 bases lining up with TRBD1. V lost 5 bases, J lost 3 bases, and 2 bases stayed unmatched. Looked up from germline, CDR1 is LNHDA and CDR2 is SQIVND (reference sequence). The CDR3 is 13 amino acids. The CDR3 loop reads CASSVQGDYGYTF. The DNA for the CDR3 is TGTGCCAGTAGTGTACAGGGGGACTATGGCTACACCTTC.

This chain joins TRBV7-9 and TRBJ1-2; 7 bases agree with TRBD1. CDR3 length: 14 residues. V gave up 5 bases and J gave up 2 bases; unmatched junction bases: 5. The germline gives CDR1 SEHNR, CDR2 FQNEAQ (reference sequence). CDR3 coding DNA: TGTGCCAGCAGCACTTCACAGGGGAACTATGGCTACACCTTC. Its translation is CASSTSQGNYGYTF.

The chain has TRBV5-6 and TRBJ2-5; 9 bases match TRBD2. V shed 2 bases and J 1 base; nucleotides not matched to a gene: 3. This CDR3 contains 15 residues. Germline CDR1 is SGHDT and CDR2 is YYEEEE. CDR3 nucleotides: TGTGCCAGCAGCTTAGCGGGGGGCCTCCAAGAGACCCAGTACTTC. Residues: CASSLAGGLQETQYF.

This rearrangement joins TRBV10-2 to TRBJ1-1; D is ambiguous. The CDR3 length is 13 residues. Trimming stripped 10 bases from V and 1 base from J, with 13 bases between. CDR1 WSHSY and CDR2 SAAADI come from the germline V gene. The CDR3 sequence is CATIWTANTEAFF. The CDR3 nucleotides are TGCGCCACCATATGGACGGCGAACACTGAAGCTTTCTTT.